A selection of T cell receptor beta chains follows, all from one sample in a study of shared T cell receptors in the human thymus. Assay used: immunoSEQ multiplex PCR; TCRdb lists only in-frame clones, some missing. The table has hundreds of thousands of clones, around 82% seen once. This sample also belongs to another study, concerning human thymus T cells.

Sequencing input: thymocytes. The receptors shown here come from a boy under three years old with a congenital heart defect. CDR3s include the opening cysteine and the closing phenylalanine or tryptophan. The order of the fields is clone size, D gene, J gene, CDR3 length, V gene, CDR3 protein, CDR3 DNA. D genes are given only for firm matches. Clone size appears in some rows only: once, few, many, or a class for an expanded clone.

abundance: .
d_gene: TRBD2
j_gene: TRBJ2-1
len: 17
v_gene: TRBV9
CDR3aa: CASSVAFGTSGNNEQFF
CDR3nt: TGTGCCAGCAGCGTAGCTTTTGGGACTAGCGGAAACAATGAGCAGTTCTTC

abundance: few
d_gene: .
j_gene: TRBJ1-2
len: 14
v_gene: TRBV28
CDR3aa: CASSLFEPHYGYTF
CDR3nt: TGTGCCAGCAGTTTATTTGAGCCCCATTATGGCTACACCTTC

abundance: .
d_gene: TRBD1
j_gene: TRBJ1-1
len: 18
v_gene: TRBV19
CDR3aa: CASGPWGRGQDGNTEAFF
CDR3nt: TGTGCCAGTGGCCCGTGGGGCAGGGGGCAGGATGGGAACACTGAAGCTTTCTTT

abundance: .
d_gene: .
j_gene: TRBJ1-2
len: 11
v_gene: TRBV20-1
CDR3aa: CSASSFYGYTF
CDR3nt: TGCAGTGCTAGTAGTTTCTATGGCTACACCTTC

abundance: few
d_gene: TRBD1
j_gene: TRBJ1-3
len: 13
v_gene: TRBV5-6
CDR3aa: CASSSDRGNTIYF
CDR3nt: TGTGCCAGCAGTTCGGACAGGGGAAACACCATATATTTT

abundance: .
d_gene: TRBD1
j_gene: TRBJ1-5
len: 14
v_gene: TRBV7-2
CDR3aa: CASSLDPGGEPQHF
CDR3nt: TGTGCCAGCAGCTTAGATCCAGGGGGCGAGCCCCAGCATTTT

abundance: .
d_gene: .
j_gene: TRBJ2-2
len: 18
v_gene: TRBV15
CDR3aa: CATSRDPREQSNTGELFF
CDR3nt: TGTGCCACCAGCAGAGATCCCAGGGAACAGTCGAACACCGGGGAGCTGTTTTTT

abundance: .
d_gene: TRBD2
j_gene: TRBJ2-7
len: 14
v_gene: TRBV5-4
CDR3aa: CASSASGGSFEQYF
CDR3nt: TGTGCCAGCAGCGCGTCGGGCGGGAGTTTTGAGCAGTACTTC

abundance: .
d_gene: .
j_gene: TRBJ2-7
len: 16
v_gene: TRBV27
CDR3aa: CASSSPSVSGVHEQYF
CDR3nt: TGTGCCAGCAGTTCCCCCTCAGTCTCAGGGGTACACGAGCAGTACTTC

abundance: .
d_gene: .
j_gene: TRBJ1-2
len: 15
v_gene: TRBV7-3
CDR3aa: CASSLGGDANYGYTF
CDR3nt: TGTGCCAGCAGCTTAGGAGGTGATGCTAACTATGGCTACACCTTC

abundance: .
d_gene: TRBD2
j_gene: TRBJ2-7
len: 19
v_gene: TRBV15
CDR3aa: CATSRECTSGRPISYEQYF
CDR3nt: TGTGCCACCAGCAGAGAGTGTACTAGCGGGAGGCCCATCTCCTACGAGCAGTACTTC

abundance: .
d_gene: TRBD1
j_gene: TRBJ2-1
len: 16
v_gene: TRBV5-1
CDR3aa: CASSLAQTGPDNEQFF
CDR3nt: TGCGCCAGCAGCTTGGCCCAGACAGGGCCAGACAATGAGCAGTTCTTC

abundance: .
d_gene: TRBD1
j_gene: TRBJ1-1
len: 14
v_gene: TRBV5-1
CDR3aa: CASSLYRGGTEAFF
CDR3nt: TGCGCCAGCAGCTTATACAGGGGTGGCACTGAAGCTTTCTTT

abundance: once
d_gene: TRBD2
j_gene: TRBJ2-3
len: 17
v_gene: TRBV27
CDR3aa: CASSILPGGRGADTQYF
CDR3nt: TGTGCCAGCAGTATCCTACCGGGCGGGAGAGGCGCAGATACGCAGTATTTT

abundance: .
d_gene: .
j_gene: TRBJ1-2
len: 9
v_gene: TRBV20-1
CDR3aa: CSPQNGYTF
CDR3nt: TGCAGTCCTCAGAATGGCTACACCTTC

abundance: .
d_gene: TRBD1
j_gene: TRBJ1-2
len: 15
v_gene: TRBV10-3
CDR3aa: CAITWGQGRTYGYTF
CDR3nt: TGTGCCATCACGTGGGGACAGGGTAGGACATATGGCTACACCTTC

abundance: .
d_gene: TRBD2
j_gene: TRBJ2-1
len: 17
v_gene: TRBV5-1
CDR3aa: CASSSRLREGPSHEQFF
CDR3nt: TGCGCCAGCAGCTCAAGACTCCGGGAGGGCCCTTCCCATGAGCAGTTCTTC

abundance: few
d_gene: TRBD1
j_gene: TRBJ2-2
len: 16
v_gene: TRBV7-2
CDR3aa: CASSPQGQGPDGELFF
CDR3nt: TGTGCCAGCAGCCCACAAGGACAGGGTCCGGACGGGGAGCTGTTTTTT

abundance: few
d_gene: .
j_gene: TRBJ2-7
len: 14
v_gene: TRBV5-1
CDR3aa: CASSFSRVPYEQYF
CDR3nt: TGCGCCAGCAGCTTCTCCAGGGTACCCTACGAGCAGTACTTC

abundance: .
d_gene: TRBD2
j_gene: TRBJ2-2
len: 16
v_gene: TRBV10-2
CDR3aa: CASSESGLAGAGELFF
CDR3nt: TGCGCCAGCAGTGAGTCTGGGCTAGCGGGAGCCGGGGAGCTGTTTTTT

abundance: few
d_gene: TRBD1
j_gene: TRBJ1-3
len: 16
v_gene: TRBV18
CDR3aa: CASSPPGQGPGNTIYF
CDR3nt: TGTGCCAGCTCACCACCGGGACAGGGGCCTGGAAACACCATATATTTT

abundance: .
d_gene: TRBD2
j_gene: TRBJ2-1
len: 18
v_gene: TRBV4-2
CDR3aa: CASSQDHFTSGDYNEQFF
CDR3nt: TGTGCCAGCAGCCAAGACCATTTCACTAGCGGAGATTACAATGAGCAGTTCTTC

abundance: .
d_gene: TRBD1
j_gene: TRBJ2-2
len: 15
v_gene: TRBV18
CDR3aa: CASSQQGAITGELFF
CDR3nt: TGTGCCAGCTCACAACAGGGGGCCATAACCGGGGAGCTGTTTTTT

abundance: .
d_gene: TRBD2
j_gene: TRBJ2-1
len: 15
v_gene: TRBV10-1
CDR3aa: CASSDISGRRTEQFF
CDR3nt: TGCGCCAGCAGTGATATTAGCGGGAGACGGACTGAGCAGTTCTTC

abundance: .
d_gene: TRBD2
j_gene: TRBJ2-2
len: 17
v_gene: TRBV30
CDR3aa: CAWAPGGGHTNTGELFF
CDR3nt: TGTGCCTGGGCCCCCGGGGGGGGACATACGAACACCGGGGAGCTGTTTTTT

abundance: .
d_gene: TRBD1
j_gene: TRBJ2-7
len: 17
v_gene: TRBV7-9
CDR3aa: CASSSNRTGRISGEQYF
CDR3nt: TGTGCCAGCAGCTCGAATCGGACAGGGCGGATTTCCGGCGAGCAGTACTTC

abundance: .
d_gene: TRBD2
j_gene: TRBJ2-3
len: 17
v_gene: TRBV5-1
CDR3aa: CASSYGLAGGGTDTQYF
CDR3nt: TGCGCCAGCAGCTATGGACTAGCGGGAGGTGGCACAGATACGCAGTATTTT

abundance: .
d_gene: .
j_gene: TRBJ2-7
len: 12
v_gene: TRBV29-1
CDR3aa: CSVCPSSYEQYF
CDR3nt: TGCAGCGTTTGTCCGAGCTCCTACGAGCAGTACTTC